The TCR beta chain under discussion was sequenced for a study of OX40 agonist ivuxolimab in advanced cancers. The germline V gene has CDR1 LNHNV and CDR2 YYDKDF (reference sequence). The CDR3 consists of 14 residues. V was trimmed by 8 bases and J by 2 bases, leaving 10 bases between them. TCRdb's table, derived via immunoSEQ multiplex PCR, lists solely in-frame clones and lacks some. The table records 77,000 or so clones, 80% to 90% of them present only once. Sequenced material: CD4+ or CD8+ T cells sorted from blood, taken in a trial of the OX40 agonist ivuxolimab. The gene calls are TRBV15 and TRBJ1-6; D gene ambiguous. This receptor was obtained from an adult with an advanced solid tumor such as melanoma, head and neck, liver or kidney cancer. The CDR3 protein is CATAVEPYNSPLHF. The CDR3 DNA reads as TGTGCCACCGCGGTCGAGCCCTATAATTCACCCCTCCACTTT.